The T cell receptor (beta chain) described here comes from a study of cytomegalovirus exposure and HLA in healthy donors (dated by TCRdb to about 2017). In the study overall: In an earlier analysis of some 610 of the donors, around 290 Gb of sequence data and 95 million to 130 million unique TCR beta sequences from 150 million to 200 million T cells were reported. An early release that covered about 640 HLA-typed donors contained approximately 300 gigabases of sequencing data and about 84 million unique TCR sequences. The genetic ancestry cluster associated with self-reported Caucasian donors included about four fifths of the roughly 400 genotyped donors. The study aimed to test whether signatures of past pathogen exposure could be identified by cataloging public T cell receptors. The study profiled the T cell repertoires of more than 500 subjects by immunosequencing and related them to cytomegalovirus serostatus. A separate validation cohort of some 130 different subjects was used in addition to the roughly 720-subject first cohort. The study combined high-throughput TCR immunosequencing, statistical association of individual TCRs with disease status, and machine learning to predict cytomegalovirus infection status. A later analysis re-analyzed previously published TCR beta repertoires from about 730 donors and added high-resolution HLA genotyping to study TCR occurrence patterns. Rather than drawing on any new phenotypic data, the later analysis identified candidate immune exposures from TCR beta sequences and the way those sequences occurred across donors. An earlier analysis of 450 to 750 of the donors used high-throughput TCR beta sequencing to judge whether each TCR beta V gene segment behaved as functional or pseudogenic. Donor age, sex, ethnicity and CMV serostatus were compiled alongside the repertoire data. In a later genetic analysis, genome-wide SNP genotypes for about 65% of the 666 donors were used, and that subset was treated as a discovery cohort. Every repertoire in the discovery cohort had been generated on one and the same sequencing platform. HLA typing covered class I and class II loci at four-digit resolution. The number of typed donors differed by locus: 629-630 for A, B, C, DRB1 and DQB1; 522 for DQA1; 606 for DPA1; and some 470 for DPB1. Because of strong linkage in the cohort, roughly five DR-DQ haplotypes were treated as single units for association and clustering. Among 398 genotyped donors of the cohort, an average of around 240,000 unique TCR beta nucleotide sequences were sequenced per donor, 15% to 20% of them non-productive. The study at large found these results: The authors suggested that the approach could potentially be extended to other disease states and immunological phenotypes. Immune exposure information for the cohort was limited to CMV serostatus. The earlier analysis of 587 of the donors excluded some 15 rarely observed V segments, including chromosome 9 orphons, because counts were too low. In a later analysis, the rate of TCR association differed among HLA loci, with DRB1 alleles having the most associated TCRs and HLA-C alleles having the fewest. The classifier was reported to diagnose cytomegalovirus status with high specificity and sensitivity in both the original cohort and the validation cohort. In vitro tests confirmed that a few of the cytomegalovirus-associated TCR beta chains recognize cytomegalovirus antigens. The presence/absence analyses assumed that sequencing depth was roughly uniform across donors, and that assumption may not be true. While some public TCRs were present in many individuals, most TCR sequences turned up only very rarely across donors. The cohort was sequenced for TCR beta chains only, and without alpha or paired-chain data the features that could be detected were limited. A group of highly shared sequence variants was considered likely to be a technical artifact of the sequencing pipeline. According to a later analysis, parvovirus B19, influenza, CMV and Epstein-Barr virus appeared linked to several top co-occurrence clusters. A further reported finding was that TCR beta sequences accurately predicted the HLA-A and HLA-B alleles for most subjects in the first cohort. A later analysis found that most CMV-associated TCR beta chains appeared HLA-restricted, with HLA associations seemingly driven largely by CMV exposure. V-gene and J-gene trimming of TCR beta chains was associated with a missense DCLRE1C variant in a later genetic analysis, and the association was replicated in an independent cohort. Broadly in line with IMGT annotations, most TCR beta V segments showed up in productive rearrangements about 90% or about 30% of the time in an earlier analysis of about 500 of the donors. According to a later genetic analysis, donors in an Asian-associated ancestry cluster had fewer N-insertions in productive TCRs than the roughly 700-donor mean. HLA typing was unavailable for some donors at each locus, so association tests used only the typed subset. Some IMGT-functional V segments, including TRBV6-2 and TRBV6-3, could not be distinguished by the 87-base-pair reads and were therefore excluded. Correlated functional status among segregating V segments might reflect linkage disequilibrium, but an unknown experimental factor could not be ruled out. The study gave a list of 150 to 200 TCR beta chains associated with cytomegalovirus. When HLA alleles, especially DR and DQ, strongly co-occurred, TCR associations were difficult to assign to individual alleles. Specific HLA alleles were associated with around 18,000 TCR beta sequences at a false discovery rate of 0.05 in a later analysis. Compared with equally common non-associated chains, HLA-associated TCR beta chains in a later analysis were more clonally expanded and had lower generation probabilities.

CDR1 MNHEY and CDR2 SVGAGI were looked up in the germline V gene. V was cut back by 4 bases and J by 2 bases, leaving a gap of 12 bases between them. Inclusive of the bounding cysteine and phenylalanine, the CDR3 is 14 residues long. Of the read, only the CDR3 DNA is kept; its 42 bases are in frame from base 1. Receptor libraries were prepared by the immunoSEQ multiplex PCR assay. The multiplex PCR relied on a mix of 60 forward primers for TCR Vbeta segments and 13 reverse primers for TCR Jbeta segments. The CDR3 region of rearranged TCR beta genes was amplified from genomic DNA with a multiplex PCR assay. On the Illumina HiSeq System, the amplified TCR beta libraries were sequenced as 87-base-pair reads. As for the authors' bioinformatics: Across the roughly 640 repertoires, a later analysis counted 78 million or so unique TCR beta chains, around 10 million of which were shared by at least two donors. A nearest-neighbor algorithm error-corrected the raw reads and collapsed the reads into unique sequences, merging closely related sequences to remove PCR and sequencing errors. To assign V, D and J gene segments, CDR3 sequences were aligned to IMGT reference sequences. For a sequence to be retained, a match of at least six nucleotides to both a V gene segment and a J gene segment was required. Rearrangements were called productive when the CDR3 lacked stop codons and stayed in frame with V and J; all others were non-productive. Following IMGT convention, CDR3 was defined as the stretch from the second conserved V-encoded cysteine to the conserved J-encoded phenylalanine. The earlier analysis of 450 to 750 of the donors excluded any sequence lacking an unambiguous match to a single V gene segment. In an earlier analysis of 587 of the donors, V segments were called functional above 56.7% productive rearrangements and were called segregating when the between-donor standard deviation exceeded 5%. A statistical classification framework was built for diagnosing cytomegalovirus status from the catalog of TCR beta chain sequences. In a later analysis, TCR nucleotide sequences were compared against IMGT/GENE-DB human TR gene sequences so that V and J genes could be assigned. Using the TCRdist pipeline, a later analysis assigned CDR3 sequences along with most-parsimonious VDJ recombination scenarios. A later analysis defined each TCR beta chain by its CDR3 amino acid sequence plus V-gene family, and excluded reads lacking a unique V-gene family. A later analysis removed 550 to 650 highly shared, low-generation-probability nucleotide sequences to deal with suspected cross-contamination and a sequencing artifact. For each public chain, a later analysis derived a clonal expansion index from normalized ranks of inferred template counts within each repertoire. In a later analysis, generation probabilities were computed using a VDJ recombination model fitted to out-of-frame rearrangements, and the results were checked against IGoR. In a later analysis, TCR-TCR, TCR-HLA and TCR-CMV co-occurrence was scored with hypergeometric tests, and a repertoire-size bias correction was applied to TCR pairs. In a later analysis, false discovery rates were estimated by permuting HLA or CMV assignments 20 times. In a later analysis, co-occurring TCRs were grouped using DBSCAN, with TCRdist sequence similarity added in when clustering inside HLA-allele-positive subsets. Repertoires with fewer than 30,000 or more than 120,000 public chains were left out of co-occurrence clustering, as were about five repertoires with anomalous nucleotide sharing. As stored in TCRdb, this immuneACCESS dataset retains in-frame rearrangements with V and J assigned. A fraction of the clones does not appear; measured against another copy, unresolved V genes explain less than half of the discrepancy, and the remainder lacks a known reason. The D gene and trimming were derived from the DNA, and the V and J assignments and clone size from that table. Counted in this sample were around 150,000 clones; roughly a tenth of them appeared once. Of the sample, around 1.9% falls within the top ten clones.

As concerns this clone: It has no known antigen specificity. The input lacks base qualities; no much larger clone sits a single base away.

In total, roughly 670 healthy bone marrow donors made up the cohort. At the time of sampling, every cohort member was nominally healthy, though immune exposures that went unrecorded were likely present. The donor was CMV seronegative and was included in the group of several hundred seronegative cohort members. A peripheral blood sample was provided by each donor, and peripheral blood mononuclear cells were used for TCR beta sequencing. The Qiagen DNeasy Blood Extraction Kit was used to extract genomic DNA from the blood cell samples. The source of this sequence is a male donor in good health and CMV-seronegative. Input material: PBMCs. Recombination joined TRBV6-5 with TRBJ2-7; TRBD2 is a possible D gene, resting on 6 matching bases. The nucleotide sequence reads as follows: TGTGCCAGCAGTTGGGGGGAACTGGCCTACGAGCAGTACTTC. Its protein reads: CASSWGELAYEQYF.